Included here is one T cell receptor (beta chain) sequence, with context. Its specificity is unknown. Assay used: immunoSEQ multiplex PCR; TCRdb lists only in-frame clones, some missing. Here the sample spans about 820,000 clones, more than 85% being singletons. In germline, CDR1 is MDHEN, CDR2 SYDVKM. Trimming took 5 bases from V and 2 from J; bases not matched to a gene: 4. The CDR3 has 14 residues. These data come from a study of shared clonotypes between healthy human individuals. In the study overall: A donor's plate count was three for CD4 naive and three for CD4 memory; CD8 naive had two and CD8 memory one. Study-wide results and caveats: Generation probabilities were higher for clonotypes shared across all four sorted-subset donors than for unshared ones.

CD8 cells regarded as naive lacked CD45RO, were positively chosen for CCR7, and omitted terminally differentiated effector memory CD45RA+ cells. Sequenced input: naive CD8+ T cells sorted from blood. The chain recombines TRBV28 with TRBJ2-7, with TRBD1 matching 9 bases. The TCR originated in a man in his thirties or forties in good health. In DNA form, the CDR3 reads TGTGCCAGCAGTCCTTGGACAGGGGCCTACGAGCAGTACTTC. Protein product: CASSPWTGAYEQYF.